The 8 T cell receptor beta chains below come from one sample, sequenced in a study of spatial heterogeneity in lung cancer. The sample's time point: sample taken at primary tumor resection. Without sorting, whole RNA was sequenced from tumor, nontumor lung or frozen PBMC. Using its own MiXCR run on the 5' RACE reads, TCRdb lists one record per CDR3 protein. The sample lists 8,500 to 13,000 distinct CDR3 sequences; 8.6% were seen once. The source material was PBMCs, sampled at surgery. The receptors stem from a male donor with early-stage non-small cell lung cancer.

The sample holds many counts of this clonotype. V gene TRBV20-1 combines with J gene TRBJ2-3, with 12 bases aligning to TRBD2. The germline V gene has CDR1 DFQATT and CDR2 SNEGSKA (reference sequence). V shed 3 bases and J 3 bases; nucleotides not matched to a gene: 4. The CDR3 is 15 residues long. CDR3 in amino acids: CSARRTSGETDTQYF. The CDR3 DNA follows: TGCAGTGCTAGGAGGACTAGCGGGGAGACAGATACGCAGTATTTT.

The sample holds many counts of this clonotype. The chain links TRBV4-1 to TRBJ2-5, with TRBD2 as a possible D gene (7 bases). This CDR3 has 15 residues. Germline V gene sequence: CDR1 MGHRA, CDR2 YSYEKL. Trimming left V 6 bases short and J 4 bases short, with 18 bases between. The CDR3 loop reads CASRTTGGLGETQYF. The CDR3 bases are TGCGCCAGCAGGACAACCGGGGGGCTGGGAGAGACCCAGTACTTC.

The V gene is TRBV5-1, the J gene TRBJ2-7; TRBD1 agrees at 12 bases. Germline CDR1 SGHRS, CDR2 YFSETQ. CDR3 length: 15 amino acids. V was pared by 3 bases and J by 6 bases, with 7 bases of the junction left unmatched. Written as DNA, the CDR3 is TGCGCCAGCAGCTCTGGGACAGGGGGCCTGTCCGAGCAGTACTTC. Translating it yields CASSSGTGGLSEQYF.

The chain recombines TRBV6-2 or TRBV6-3 with TRBJ1-1, with D tentatively TRBD1 (6 bases). The CDR3 spans 13 residues. V was pared by 4 bases and J by 3 bases, with 9 bases between. From germline, CDR1 is MNHEY and CDR2 SVGEGT. The CDR3 DNA is TGTGCCAGCAGTTGGGGGGCGTACACTGAAGCTTTCTTT. It codes for CASSWGAYTEAFF.

This clonotype appeared many times. A single base separates this from a much larger clone, so it may be a read error. The V and J genes are TRBV7-6 and TRBJ2-6; TRBD1 is a possible D gene (5 bases). This CDR3 has 15 amino acids. Germline V CDR1 and CDR2: SGHVS, FNYEAQ. The DNA of the CDR3 is TGTGTCAGCAGCTCCCAGGGCGACGGGGCCAACGTCCTGACTTTC. This encodes CVSSSQGDGANVLTF.

Ten or more counts support this clonotype. The chain carries TRBV7-2 and TRBJ2-5, with D possibly called TRBD1 or TRBD2 (5 bases each). The V and J ends lost 3 bases and 0 bases respectively, with 8 bases between them. Germline loops: CDR1 SGHTA, CDR2 FQGNSA. The CDR3 loop spans 14 amino acids. CDR3 sequence reads: CASSFWGNQETQYF. In DNA, the CDR3 is TGTGCCAGCAGCTTTTGGGGGAACCAAGAGACCCAGTACTTC.

The J gene is TRBJ2-7, the V gene TRBV10-3, with D perhaps matching TRBD2 (6 bases). This CDR3 region has 14 residues. The V end lost 6 bases, the J end lost 5 bases, and 17 bases lay between the germline ends. Germline values: CDR1 ENHRY, CDR2 SYGVKD. CDR3 sequence reads: CAISLTSGVDEQYF. In DNA, the CDR3 is TGTGCCATCAGCCTGACTAGTGGGGTCGACGAGCAGTACTTC.

This clonotype was counted at least ten times. The CDR3 DNA sequence: TGTGCCAGCAGCTTAGTGGGTGGGGGGAATGAGCAGTTCTTC. It specifies CASSLVGGGNEQFF. The rearrangement joins TRBV7-2 to TRBJ2-1; maybe TRBD2 (6 bases). The CDR3 is made up of 14 amino acids. Germline-derived CDR1 and CDR2 are SGHTA and FQGNSA. Trimming took off 1 base at V and 7 bases at J, with 11 bases between the two ends.